These 15 T cell receptor beta chains were all obtained from the same sample, sequenced in a study of blood T cell repertoires in COVID-19. Profiled with immunoSEQ multiplex PCR; TCRdb holds only in-frame clones, not every one. The repertoire holds around 200,000 clones, with approximately 81% as singletons. The sample taken for sequencing was peripheral blood. The receptors were gathered from a woman older than 75 with acute or convalescent COVID-19.

This sequence joins TRBV4-1 and TRBJ1-2; a possible D gene is TRBD1 (6 bases). V lost 0 bases and J 5 bases, leaving 16 bases between the germline ends. The CDR3 sequence is 16 residues long. CDR1 and CDR2 from the germline V gene are MGHRA and YSYEKL. In DNA form, the CDR3 reads TGCGCCAGCAGCCAAGAAGAGGCCACAGGGTTATATGGCTACACCTTC. Encoded protein: CASSQEEATGLYGYTF.

The chain employs TRBV5-1 and TRBJ1-3; the D gene is possibly TRBD1 (6 bases). CDR1 is SGHRS, CDR2 YFSETQ, per germline. The CDR3 loop spans 14 amino acids. V lost 1 base, J lost 4 bases, and 9 bases lay in between. CDR3 nucleotides: TGCGCCAGCAGCTTGTCAGGGGTCGGAAACACCATATATTTT. Its protein is CASSLSGVGNTIYF.

The rearrangement links TRBV18 to TRBJ2-3, with a tentative D call TRBD2 (5 bases). This CDR3 has 15 residues. V lost 1 base and J lost 0, with 8 bases in between. The germline V gene encodes CDR1 KGHSH and CDR2 LQKENI. CDR3 DNA sequence: TGTGCCAGCTCACCACAGAGGACTAGCACAGATACGCAGTATTTT. As protein: CASSPQRTSTDTQYF. The entire variable domain, with the rest obtained from reference TRBV18 and TRBJ2-3, is as follows: NAGVMQNPRHLVRRRGQEARLRCSPMKGHSHVYWYRQLPEEGLKFMVYLQKENIIDESGMPKERFSAEFPKEGPSILRIQQVVRGDSAAYFCASSPQRTSTDTQYFGPGTRLTVL.

V gene TRBV9 combines with J gene TRBJ2-3; 13 nucleotides match TRBD2. V dropped 3 bases and J dropped 6; count of bases not matched to a gene: 7. The CDR3 has 16 residues. Germline CDR1 reads SGDLS; CDR2 reads YYNGEE. CDR3 residues: CASSAGTSGTGDTQYF. CDR3 nucleotides: TGTGCCAGCAGCGCTGGGACTAGCGGGACCGGGGATACGCAGTATTTT.

V gene TRBV10-3 combines with J gene TRBJ2-3; 8 nucleotides agree with TRBD2. J was trimmed by 6 bases and V by 2 bases; bases with no gene match: 10. Germline values: CDR1 ENHRY, CDR2 SYGVKD. The CDR3 extends over 16 amino acids. CDR3 region: CAISEPRAGGSDTQYF. As DNA, the CDR3 is TGTGCCATCAGTGAGCCGAGGGCGGGGGGTAGCGATACGCAGTATTTT.

The J gene is TRBJ2-7, the V gene TRBV2; 7 bases agree with TRBD1. The germline V gene encodes CDR1 SNHLY and CDR2 FYNNEI. The V segment lost 4 bases and the J segment 7 bases; nucleotides outside the gene matches: 7. The CDR3 spans 13 residues. Written as DNA, the CDR3 is TGTGCCAGCAGTGTTGGCAGGGGACAGGAGCAGTACTTC. Amino acid sequence: CASSVGRGQEQYF.

DNA for the CDR3: TGTGCCAGCGGGAGACAGGGCCTCTACGAGCAGTACTTC. This codes for CASGRQGLYEQYF. V usage is TRBV27 and J usage is TRBJ2-7; 7 bases agree with TRBD1. CDR3 length equals 13 residues. Germline values: CDR1 MNHEY, CDR2 SMNVEV (reference sequence). With 8 bases clipped from V and 3 bases from J, the junction kept 7 bases outside the gene matches.

The chain joins TRBV7-9 to TRBJ2-7; D is uncertain. The ends were cut back, 2 bases at V and 6 bases at J, with 5 bases in the middle. The CDR3 is 11 amino acids. CDR1 SEHNR and CDR2 FQNEAQ come from the germline V gene (reference sequence). DNA for the CDR3: TGTGCCAGCAGCTTAAGCCGCGAGCAGTACTTC. It yields the protein CASSLSREQYF. Supplemented by reference TRBV7-9 and TRBJ2-7, the full variable domain reads DTGVSQNPRHKITKRGQNVTFRCDPISEHNRLYWYRQTLGQGPEFLTYFQNEAQLEKSRLLSDRFSAERPKGSFSTLEIQRTEQGDSAMYLCASSLSREQYFGPGTRLTVT.

V and J are TRBV11-2 and TRBJ1-4; possible D gene TRBD1, 5 bases. The CDR3 sequence is 13 residues long. Between the trimmed V and J ends, which lost 5 bases and 8 bases, there was a span of 12 bases. In germline, CDR1 is SGHAT, CDR2 FQNNGV. The CDR3 here is CASSQGFKEKLFF. CDR3 DNA sequence: TGTGCCAGCAGCCAGGGATTTAAAGAAAAACTGTTTTTT. The full variable domain, its missing parts supplied by reference TRBV11-2 and TRBJ1-4, is EAGVAQSPRYKIIEKRQSVAFWCNPISGHATLYWYQQILGQGPKLLIQFQNNGVVDDSQLPKDRFSAERLKGVDSTLKIQPAKLEDSAVYLCASSQGFKEKLFFGSGTQLSVL.

The genes are TRBV19 and TRBJ1-5; D is uncertain. The CDR3 consists of 13 residues. From germline, CDR1 is LNHDA and CDR2 SQIVND (reference sequence). Between the trimmed V and J ends, which lost 3 bases and 4 bases, there was a span of 7 bases. Here the CDR3 DNA reads TGTGCCAGTAGTATCGAGGGAAATCAGCCCCAGCATTTT. This encodes CASSIEGNQPQHF.

This sequence joins TRBV3-1 (or the pseudogene TRBV3-2) and TRBJ2-7; 11 bases agree with TRBD1. V shed 4 bases, J shed 3 bases, and the junction held 14 bases outside the gene matches. Germline V gene lookup returns CDR1 LGHDT and CDR2 YNNKEL (reference sequence). This CDR3 is 18 amino acids long. CDR3: CASSPYQRKGQGDYEQYF. For the CDR3, the DNA is TGTGCCAGCAGCCCCTACCAAAGAAAGGGACAGGGGGACTACGAGCAGTACTTC.

This chain uses TRBV19 with TRBJ2-5; 9 positions match TRBD1. The CDR3 has 14 amino acids. Germline CDR1 and CDR2: LNHDA and SQIVND (reference sequence). With 6 bases clipped from V and 5 bases from J, the junction kept 7 bases outside the gene matches. CDR3 protein: CASSSPDRGETQYF. The CDR3 DNA reads as TGTGCCAGTAGCAGCCCCGACAGGGGGGAGACCCAGTACTTC.

Of note for this clone: Other nucleotide sequences in the sample specify the same CDR3. The chain employs TRBV3-1 (or the pseudogene TRBV3-2) and TRBJ2-7; TRBD1 might be the D (6 bases). With 7 bases removed from V and 3 bases from J, the gap between germline ends came to 16 bases. Germline CDR1 and CDR2: LGHDT and YNNKEL (reference sequence). CDR3 length: 14 residues. The CDR3 nucleotides read TGTGCCAGCACCCCAGGACAGATGAACTACGAGCAGTACTTC. Translation gives CASTPGQMNYEQYF.

The chain joins TRBV7-9 to TRBJ2-1; 10 bases fit TRBD2. CDR1 and CDR2 from the germline V gene are SEHNR and FQNEAQ (reference sequence). Trimming at V came to 6 bases and at J to 6 bases, leaving 8 bases not matched to a gene. The CDR3 spans 15 residues. The CDR3 loop is CASSPPGLASNEQFF. The CDR3 DNA reads as TGTGCCAGCAGTCCACCGGGACTAGCGAGCAATGAGCAGTTCTTC. Combining the CDR3 with reference TRBV7-9 and TRBJ2-1 gives the whole variable domain DTGVSQNPRHKITKRGQNVTFRCDPISEHNRLYWYRQTLGQGPEFLTYFQNEAQLEKSRLLSDRFSAERPKGSFSTLEIQRTEQGDSAMYLCASSPPGLASNEQFFGPGTRLTVL.

This clone was recorded a few times. The chain joins TRBV24-1 to TRBJ1-1, with D hard to call. V was shortened by 8 bases and J by 0 bases, with 18 bases between the two germline ends. The CDR3 extends over 16 amino acids. The germline CDR1 and CDR2 sequences are KGHDR and SFDVKD. This CDR3 is CATTAEAGWMNTEAFF. For the CDR3, the DNA is TGTGCCACCACCGCTGAAGCAGGCTGGATGAACACTGAAGCTTTCTTT.